This T cell receptor beta chain appears in the sequencing data of a study of T cell changes during pregnancy in multiple sclerosis. This CDR3 has 18 amino acids. Looked up from germline, CDR1 is SGHVS and CDR2 is FQNEAQ. V lost 0 bases and J lost 1; bases outside the gene matches: 12. Sequencing used immunoSEQ multiplex PCR; TCRdb keeps in-frame clones, though not all of them. The sample lists some 80,000 clones, over 85% occurring once. This TCR was recovered from a female donor with multiple sclerosis, enrolled in a pregnancy study. The rearrangement links TRBV7-8 to TRBJ2-7, with 7 bases fitting TRBD2. The sequences come from peripheral blood, collected in the first trimester of pregnancy. The CDR3 loop reads CASSLATAGAGASYEQYF. CDR3 in DNA: TGTGCCAGCAGCTTAGCGACTGCCGGGGCGGGAGCATCCTACGAGCAGTACTTC.